Sequencing of this T cell receptor (beta chain) was carried out in a study of blood T cell repertoires in COVID-19. The CDR3 has 16 residues. From germline, CDR1 is LGHNA and CDR2 YNFKEQ. The trim removed 5 bases at V and 3 bases at J, leaving 8 bases unmatched. In the authors' workflow: Estimation of nucleated cell counts relied on the amplification of reference gene primers. Here immunoSEQ multiplex PCR was the method, and the copy in TCRdb shows in-frame clones only, minus some. That table gives V, J and clone size, and the DNA gave D and trimming. Found here are around 210,000 clones, 70% to 90% of them singletons; the top ten hold roughly 5%.

Sequenced material: peripheral blood. This receptor was obtained from a man between 45 and 60 years old with COVID-19, enrolled during active disease. The chain has TRBV4-2 and TRBJ2-1; 9 positions agree with TRBD1. In nucleotides, the CDR3 is TGTGCCAGCAGCACCCGGACAGGGGACAGCTACAATGAGCAGTTCTTC. Translation: CASSTRTGDSYNEQFF.